One and the same sample provided the 14 T cell receptor beta chains below, sequenced in a study of T cells in narcolepsy. Clones were read by immunoSEQ multiplex PCR, and TCRdb kept only the in-frame ones, dropping some. The table lists tens of thousands of clones, about four fifths of them singletons. Sample: CD45RA- memory CD4+ T cells from PBMCs. The receptors were sampled from a human donor with narcolepsy.

V gene TRBV7-3 combines with J gene TRBJ2-3; unclear D gene. Germline values: CDR1 SGHTA, CDR2 FQGTGA. V was pared by 3 bases and J by 7 bases, with 11 bases between. The CDR3 has 13 residues. The CDR3 reads CASSFPPLNTQYF. The CDR3 coding sequence is TGTGCCAGCAGCTTTCCGCCATTAAATACGCAGTATTTT. The full variable domain, completed using reference TRBV7-3 and TRBJ2-3, is GAGVSQTPSNKVTEKGKYVELRCDPISGHTALYWYRQSLGQGPEFLIYFQGTGAADDSGLPNDRFFAVRPEGSVSTLKIQRTERGDSAVYLCASSFPPLNTQYFGPGTRLTVL.

The sample holds a few counts of this clone. The V call is TRBV5-1, the J call TRBJ2-5, with TRBD2 as a possible D gene (7 bases). V gave up 0 bases and J gave up 4 bases, with 13 bases separating them. Looked up from germline, CDR1 is SGHRS and CDR2 is YFSETQ. The CDR3 is 15 residues long. DNA of the CDR3: TGCGCCAGCAGCTTGGAGGGGGGGCGCGGAGAGACCCAGTACTTC. Translating gives CASSLEGGRGETQYF. Combining the CDR3 with reference TRBV5-1 and TRBJ2-5 gives the whole variable domain KAGVTQTPRYLIKTRGQQVTLSCSPISGHRSVSWYQQTPGQGLQFLFEYFSETQRNKGNFPGRFSGRQFSNSRSEMNVSTLELGDSALYLCASSLEGGRGETQYFGPGTRLLVL.

This sequence joins TRBV5-6 and TRBJ2-7; maybe TRBD2 (5 bases). The germline V gene encodes CDR1 SGHDT and CDR2 YYEEEE. The CDR3 has 11 amino acids. The V end lost 4 bases, the J end lost 9 bases, and 11 bases lay between the germline ends. CDR3 coding DNA: TGTGCCAGCAGCCGCCGGGAAGGGCAGTACTTC. Translated, it gives CASSRREGQYF.

This clone appeared a few times. The CDR3 protein is CASSLADRGHGYTF. As DNA, the CDR3 is TGTGCCAGCAGCTTAGCTGACAGGGGGCATGGCTACACCTTC. This sequence joins TRBV7-9 and TRBJ1-2; TRBD1 agrees at 10 bases. CDR1 is SEHNR and CDR2 is FQNEAQ in the germline V gene (reference sequence). V was clipped by 0 bases and J by 6 bases; unmatched bases: 1. The CDR3 covers 14 residues.

The V call is TRBV2, the J call TRBJ2-1, with D perhaps TRBD2 (5 bases). Germline CDR1 SNHLY, CDR2 FYNNEI. This CDR3 region has 14 residues. With 7 bases removed from V and 6 bases from J, the gap between germline ends came to 16 bases. CDR3 DNA: TGTGCCAGCAATAGAGGGATTGAGCCCAATGAGCAGTTCTTC. Translated, it gives CASNRGIEPNEQFF.

As to this clone: At one of its ends the junction is not consistent with the germline gene, which may arise from a read error. This chain connects TRBV11-1 to TRBJ2-1; TRBD1 might be the D (6 bases). Germline values: CDR1 SGHAT, CDR2 FQDESV (reference sequence). There are 15 residues in the CDR3. The CDR3 bases are TGTGCCAGCAGCGTAGCCCTGGGGGCCAGCGATGAGCAGTTCTTC. Translating gives CASSVALGASDEQFF.

V and J are TRBV18 and TRBJ2-5; a weak D match, TRBD2 (5 bases). The germline gives CDR1 KGHSH, CDR2 LQKENI. Trimming took off 3 bases at V and 1 base at J, with 6 bases between the two ends. The CDR3 is 13 amino acids. In DNA, the CDR3 is TGTGCCAGCTCACCGGGGAGCCAAGAGACCCAGTACTTC. It yields the protein CASSPGSQETQYF. Supplemented by reference TRBV18 and TRBJ2-5, the full variable domain reads NAGVMQNPRHLVRRRGQEARLRCSPMKGHSHVYWYRQLPEEGLKFMVYLQKENIIDESGMPKERFSAEFPKEGPSILRIQQVVRGDSAAYFCASSPGSQETQYFGPGTRLLVL.

The chain couples TRBV5-4 to TRBJ2-7, with 8 bases identical to TRBD1. CDR1 is SGHNT, CDR2 YYREEE, per germline (reference sequence). V was pared by 4 bases and J by 3 bases, with 12 bases of the junction left unmatched. The CDR3 length is 16 residues. CDR3 sequence reads: CASSDETGVSYYEQYF. CDR3 sequence (DNA): TGTGCCAGCAGCGACGAGACAGGGGTATCCTACTACGAGCAGTACTTC.

This chain links TRBV30 with TRBJ1-1; possibly TRBD1 for D (5 bases). Germline CDR1 is GTSNPN and CDR2 is SVGIG (reference sequence). V was pared by 1 base and J by 1 base, with 10 bases between. The CDR3 consists of 14 residues. The chain's CDR3 is CAWSARGGNTEAFF. Written as DNA, the CDR3 is TGTGCCTGGAGTGCACGGGGGGGGAACACTGAAGCTTTCTTT.

CDR3 residues: CASSQETGVSNQPQHF. In DNA form, the CDR3 reads TGCGCCAGCAGCCAAGAGACAGGGGTAAGCAATCAGCCCCAGCATTTT. The chain combines TRBV4-3 with TRBJ1-5; 8 bases fit TRBD1. The ends lost 0 bases at V and 1 base at J; junction bases unmatched: 2. There are 16 residues in the CDR3. Germline-derived CDR1 and CDR2 are LGHNA and YSLEER.

The genes are TRBV18 and TRBJ2-1; D gene unclear. Trimming removed 2 bases from V and 8 bases from J, with 13 bases in between. CDR3 length: 14 amino acids. Germline values: CDR1 KGHSH, CDR2 LQKENI. CDR3 sequence reads: CASSPAAQSDEQFF. The CDR3 DNA is TGTGCCAGCTCACCAGCTGCACAGAGCGATGAGCAGTTCTTC.

The chain combines TRBV27 with TRBJ2-6; 7 bases align to TRBD1. CDR3 length: 14 amino acids. Germline V CDR1 and CDR2: MNHEY, SMNVEV (reference sequence). Trimming removed 6 bases from V and 1 base from J; junction bases left unmatched: 0. CDR3 in DNA: TGTGCCAGCAGGACAGGGTCTGGGGCCAACGTCCTGACTTTC. Translating gives CASRTGSGANVLTF.

The chain employs TRBV6-5 and TRBJ2-7, with TRBD2 matching over 12 bases. Germline assignment: CDR1 MNHEY and CDR2 SVGAGI. The CDR3 is made up of 15 amino acids. After removal of 7 bases from V and 2 bases from J, the junction contained 6 bases not matched to a gene. In nucleotides, the CDR3 is TGTGCCAGCACCGGACGACTAGCGGGGGCCTACGAGCAGTACTTC. It encodes CASTGRLAGAYEQYF.

The chain links TRBV4-3 to TRBJ1-3, with 7 bases lining up with TRBD1. This CDR3 has 15 residues. CDR1 is LGHNA and CDR2 is YSLEER in the germline V gene. V was pared by 3 bases and J by 4 bases, with 6 bases of the junction left unmatched. The CDR3 spells CASSHAQGQGNTIYF. CDR3 nucleotides: TGCGCCAGCAGCCACGCACAGGGACAGGGAAACACCATATATTTT.